Below, 30 T cell receptor beta chains from the same sample are listed, as sequenced in a study of cytomegalovirus exposure and HLA in healthy donors. PCR employed 60 Vbeta and 13 Jbeta primers. The data were produced by immunoSEQ multiplex PCR, yet TCRdb's version contains in-frame clones alone and is incomplete. Altogether 200,000 to 250,000 clones are present, 60% to 80% being singletons, with the ten largest covering under 2%. The specimen sequenced was PBMCs. These receptor sequences come from a woman aged 30 to 39 in good health and CMV-seronegative.

The J gene is TRBJ1-1, the V gene TRBV7-2; TRBD1 might be the D (5 bases). Trimming pared 4 bases from V and 3 bases from J, leaving 12 bases between. Germline V CDR1 and CDR2: SGHTA, FQGNSA. The CDR3 spans 14 residues. CDR3 loop: CASSYDGGDTEAFF. The CDR3 bases are TGTGCCAGCAGCTACGACGGGGGTGACACTGAAGCTTTCTTT.

The CDR3, as DNA: TGTGCCAGCAGTACCCCTGGGCGGGGGAAAGAGACCCAGTACTTC. Protein: CASSTPGRGKETQYF. V gene TRBV25-1 combines with J gene TRBJ2-5, with 7 bases matching TRBD2. The germline V gene encodes CDR1 MGHDK and CDR2 SYGVNS. The CDR3 totals 15 residues. The V gene end was trimmed by 5 bases and the J gene end by 3 bases; junction bases not matched to a gene: 9.

This rearrangement joins TRBV6-1 to TRBJ2-7; 8 positions match TRBD1. CDR3 size: 16 residues. The ends lost 4 bases at V and 6 bases at J; junction bases unmatched: 14. The germline V gene has CDR1 MNHNS and CDR2 SASEGT. The DNA of the CDR3 is TGTGCCAGCAGTGTCTTCTCGGGACAGGTGAAACCCGAGCAGTACTTC. It yields the protein CASSVFSGQVKPEQYF.

This chain uses TRBV19 with TRBJ1-5; D is perhaps TRBD1 (6 bases). The CDR3 has 16 residues. Germline V CDR1 and CDR2: LNHDA, SQIVND (reference sequence). V gave up 7 bases and J gave up 4 bases, with 20 bases separating them. The CDR3 DNA is TGTGCCAGTAAGTCTTTCGGAACAGGGACAAATCAGCCCCAGCATTTT. Its protein is CASKSFGTGTNQPQHF.

The chain recombines TRBV5-6 with TRBJ1-2; 10 bases fit TRBD1. CDR3 length equals 15 residues. V gave up 4 bases and J gave up 7 bases; unmatched junction bases: 10. Germline assignment: CDR1 SGHDT and CDR2 YYEEEE. CDR3 loop: CASSPPGQGMSGYTF. The CDR3 nucleotides are TGTGCCAGCAGCCCGCCGGGACAGGGGATGAGTGGCTACACCTTC.

V and J are TRBV27 and TRBJ1-2; a weak D match, TRBD1 (5 bases). Germline V CDR1 and CDR2: MNHEY, SMNVEV (reference sequence). Trimming cost V 5 bases and J 1 base, with 23 bases left between them. The CDR3 is 18 amino acids. In nucleotides, the CDR3 is TGTGCCAGCAGTACATCCTACATTGGAGGGGATGATAACTATGGCTACACCTTC. The encoded protein is CASSTSYIGGDDNYGYTF.

This clone was recorded a few times. It is likely a read error, because the conserved phenylalanine at the end of the CDR3 is missing. This chain connects TRBV29-1 to TRBJ2-3; D possibly corresponds to TRBD2 (5 bases). There are 11 residues in the CDR3. V was trimmed by 7 bases and J by 5 bases, leaving 10 bases between them. Germline CDR1 and CDR2: SQVTM and ANQGSEA. The CDR3 loop reads CSALEGDTQYL. CDR3 nucleotide sequence: TGCAGCGCCCTAGAGGGAGATACGCAGTATTTG.

This chain joins TRBV11-2 and TRBJ1-2; 9 positions agree with TRBD1. The germline V gene has CDR1 SGHAT and CDR2 FQNNGV. The length of the CDR3 is 16 residues. The ends lost 1 base at V and 4 bases at J; junction bases unmatched: 7. Here the CDR3 DNA reads TGTGCCAGCAGCTTAGTCACCGGGACAGGGCGCTATGGCTACACCTTC. Residues: CASSLVTGTGRYGYTF.

This clone was detected only a few times. This rearrangement joins TRBV4-1 to TRBJ2-7; D is perhaps TRBD2 (7 bases). Per the germline V gene, CDR1 is MGHRA and CDR2 is YSYEKL. V was shortened by 1 base and J by 7 bases, with 20 bases between the two germline ends. CDR3 length equals 16 residues. The CDR3 reads CASSQAFSAGAIEQYF. The CDR3 DNA is TGCGCCAGCAGCCAAGCGTTTTCGGCGGGGGCGATTGAGCAGTACTTC.

The J gene is TRBJ2-2, the V gene TRBV19, with 10 bases aligning to TRBD2. The CDR3 has 15 residues. The V gene's germline CDR1 is LNHDA and CDR2 SQIVND (reference sequence). With V trimmed by 4 bases and J by 1 base, 0 bases remained unmatched. The CDR3 DNA sequence: TGTGCCAGTAGTAGACTAGCGGGGAACACCGGGGAGCTGTTTTTT. Translated: CASSRLAGNTGELFF.

This clone was found once. V gene TRBV2 combines with J gene TRBJ1-2, with 10 bases that match TRBD1. The CDR3 is 13 residues long. Germline V gene lookup returns CDR1 SNHLY and CDR2 FYNNEI. The V segment lost 6 bases and the J segment 5 bases; nucleotides outside the gene matches: 3. CDR3 bases: TGTGCCAGCAGGAGGGGACAGGGGTATGGCTACACCTTC. It yields the protein CASRRGQGYGYTF.

Here the CDR3 reads CASSKSGTSGGSYEQYF. The CDR3 DNA follows: TGTGCCAGCAGCAAAAGCGGGACTAGCGGAGGTAGCTACGAGCAGTACTTC. The chain recombines TRBV21-1 with TRBJ2-7; the listed D gene, TRBD2, was not tested against the DNA. TRBV21-1 is described as a pseudogene. The length of the CDR3 is 17 residues.

The rearrangement joins TRBV27 to TRBJ1-2; no clear D. CDR1 and CDR2 from the germline V gene are MNHEY and SMNVEV (reference sequence). Trimming shortened V by 2 bases and J by 2 bases, and 6 bases separated the two germline ends. The CDR3 spans 13 residues. CDR3 in DNA: TGTGCCAGCAGTTTAACACCGAACTATGGCTACACCTTC. Translation gives CASSLTPNYGYTF.

As for this clone: A junction boundary mismatches the germline segment, possibly from a read error. V gene TRBV19 combines with J gene TRBJ1-1, with 8 bases lining up with TRBD1. Looked up from germline, CDR1 is LNHDA and CDR2 is SQIVND (reference sequence). The CDR3 has 15 amino acids. The chain's CDR3 is CAKGTGRPLNTGAFF. CDR3 nucleotides: TGTGCCAAGGGGACAGGAAGGCCCCTGAACACTGGAGCTTTCTTT.

The chain has TRBV4-1 and TRBJ2-3; 7 nucleotides agree with TRBD2. The CDR3 sequence is 14 residues long. CDR1 and CDR2 from the germline V gene are MGHRA and YSYEKL. Trimming removed 5 bases from V and 2 bases from J; junction bases left unmatched: 4. The CDR3 region is CASSLAGFTDTQYF. For the CDR3, the DNA is TGCGCCAGCAGCTTAGCGGGTTTCACAGATACGCAGTATTTT.

This clone is a singleton in its sample. This chain connects TRBV6-1 to TRBJ2-1, with 11 bases that match TRBD2. The CDR3 has 15 residues. The V and J ends lost 1 base and 9 bases, in that order; junction bases with no gene match: 5. Germline CDR1 reads MNHNS; CDR2 reads SASEGT. Here the CDR3 reads CASSEVTSGGGEQFF. The CDR3 nucleotides are TGTGCCAGCAGTGAAGTTACTAGCGGGGGTGGTGAGCAGTTCTTC.

With respect to this clone: Relative to the germline gene, one junction end is altered; a read error may explain this. This chain links TRBV4-1 with TRBJ2-3, with 7 positions matching TRBD2. CDR1 is MGHRA and CDR2 is YSYEKL in the germline V gene. The CDR3 spans 18 residues. The CDR3 protein is CAISQVGGLRGSTDTQYF. The CDR3 bases are TGCGCCATCAGCCAAGTGGGCGGGTTGCGGGGGAGCACAGATACGCAGTATTTT.

The sample holds a few counts of this clone. V and J are TRBV11-3 and TRBJ1-1; 8 nucleotides align to TRBD1. Germline values: CDR1 SGHNT, CDR2 YENEEA. V dropped 4 bases and J dropped 3; count of bases not matched to a gene: 4. The CDR3 has 14 amino acids. This CDR3 is CASSYQTGDTEAFF. The CDR3 bases are TGTGCCAGCAGCTATCAGACAGGGGACACTGAAGCTTTCTTT.

This clone turned up a few times. V and J are TRBV7-9 and TRBJ1-2, with D possibly matching TRBD1 (5 bases). CDR1 and CDR2 from the germline V gene are SEHNR and FQNEAQ (reference sequence). This CDR3 has 14 amino acids. V dropped 0 bases and J dropped 8 bases, with 13 bases sitting between them. The CDR3 bases are TGTGCCAGCAGCTTAGCGCAGGGTACGCGGGGCTACACCTTC. Protein product: CASSLAQGTRGYTF.

The V and J genes are TRBV5-1 and TRBJ2-4, with 7 bases matching TRBD1. V trimming: 7 bases; J trimming: 7 bases; junction bases outside the gene matches: 14. The CDR3 covers 15 residues. The germline gives CDR1 SGHRS, CDR2 YFSETQ. The CDR3 DNA is TGCGCCAGCTCCCCGGTTCGGGGACAGACCAACATTCAGTACTTC. It encodes CASSPVRGQTNIQYF.

The CDR3 loop is CASSSAPRGNEQFF. The CDR3 coding sequence is TGTGCCAGCAGTAGCGCCCCCAGGGGGAATGAGCAGTTCTTC. V and J are TRBV7-2 and TRBJ2-1; 7 positions agree with TRBD1. Germline V CDR1 and CDR2: SGHTA, FQGNSA. Losses at the gene ends were 6 bases for V and 7 bases for J; bases not matched to a gene: 9. The CDR3 contains 14 residues.

This clone was observed a handful of times. The rearrangement links TRBV7-3 to TRBJ2-2, with 7 bases identical to TRBD2. The ends lost 1 base at V and 0 bases at J; junction bases unmatched: 2. This CDR3 is 16 amino acids long. The germline gives CDR1 SGHTA, CDR2 FQGTGA. The CDR3 reads CASSLNGGTNTGELFF. The CDR3 nucleotides are TGTGCCAGCAGCTTAAACGGGGGGACGAACACCGGGGAGCTGTTTTTT.

The chain has TRBV21-1 and TRBJ1-1. TRBV21-1 is noted as a pseudogene. The CDR3 length is 14 residues. CDR3 residues: CASSKEAGGTEAFF. As DNA, the CDR3 is TGTGCCAGCAGCAAAGAGGCGGGGGGGACTGAAGCTTTCTTT.

The rearrangement uses TRBV10-3 and TRBJ1-2; 9 nucleotides align to TRBD1. The V segment lost 6 bases and the J segment 4 bases; nucleotides outside the gene matches: 6. The length of the CDR3 is 14 residues. Looked up from germline, CDR1 is ENHRY and CDR2 is SYGVKD. CDR3 loop: CAIRSGTGFYGYTF. For the CDR3, the DNA is TGTGCCATCAGGAGCGGGACAGGGTTCTATGGCTACACCTTC.

J is TRBJ2-7 and V is TRBV6-5; the D gene is possibly TRBD1 (6 bases). Trimming took 5 bases from V and 2 from J, leaving 10 bases between them. The germline V gene has CDR1 MNHEY and CDR2 SVGAGI. This CDR3 has 13 amino acids. The DNA for the CDR3 is TGTGCCAGCAGTGGGGACATAGCCTACGAGCAGTACTTC. As protein: CASSGDIAYEQYF.

This chain joins TRBV29-1 and TRBJ1-1, with D possibly being TRBD1 (6 bases). Trimming stripped 5 bases from V and 0 bases from J, with 16 bases between. Germline CDR1 SQVTM, CDR2 ANQGSEA. This CDR3 is built from 15 residues. The CDR3 loop reads CSVPHRVDVNTEAFF. The CDR3 nucleotides read TGCAGCGTTCCTCACAGGGTAGACGTGAACACTGAAGCTTTCTTT.

The chain couples TRBV15 to TRBJ2-2, with 11 bases fitting TRBD2. The V gene end was trimmed by 1 base and the J gene end by 6 bases; junction bases not matched to a gene: 10. Germline CDR1 and CDR2: LNHNV and YYDKDF (reference sequence). This CDR3 has 18 amino acids. The CDR3: CATSRAQRPSGRPGELFF. The CDR3 bases are TGTGCCACCAGCAGAGCTCAACGACCTAGCGGGAGGCCCGGGGAGCTGTTTTTT.

This chain links TRBV19 with TRBJ2-3; TRBD1 aligns across 9 bases. CDR1 is LNHDA and CDR2 is SQIVND in the germline V gene (reference sequence). V trimming: 4 bases; J trimming: 5 bases; junction bases outside the gene matches: 4. The CDR3 is made up of 14 amino acids. The CDR3 loop reads CASSRDREIDTQYF. In DNA, the CDR3 is TGTGCCAGTAGTAGGGACAGGGAAATAGATACGCAGTATTTT.

Regarding this clone: Likely a read error: the CDR3 ends without its conserved phenylalanine or tryptophan. The rearrangement uses TRBV5-1 and TRBJ1-1, with unresolved D. The CDR3 runs to 14 residues. Trimming took off 4 bases at V and 7 bases at J, with 17 bases between the two ends. CDR1 and CDR2 from the germline V gene are SGHRS and YFSETQ. The CDR3, as DNA: TGCGCCAGCAGCCTTCGACAAGCCCCGTATGAAGCTTTCCTT. Its translation is CASSLRQAPYEAFL.

This clone was picked up a small number of times. The gene calls are TRBV29-1 and TRBJ2-5, with 13 bases matching TRBD2. The CDR3 length is 13 residues. Germline V gene sequence: CDR1 SQVTM, CDR2 ANQGSEA. With 7 bases clipped from V and 7 bases from J, the junction kept 6 bases outside the gene matches. For the CDR3, the DNA is TGCAGCGCCGGGACTAGCGGGGTGGGGACCCAGTACTTC. Protein sequence: CSAGTSGVGTQYF.